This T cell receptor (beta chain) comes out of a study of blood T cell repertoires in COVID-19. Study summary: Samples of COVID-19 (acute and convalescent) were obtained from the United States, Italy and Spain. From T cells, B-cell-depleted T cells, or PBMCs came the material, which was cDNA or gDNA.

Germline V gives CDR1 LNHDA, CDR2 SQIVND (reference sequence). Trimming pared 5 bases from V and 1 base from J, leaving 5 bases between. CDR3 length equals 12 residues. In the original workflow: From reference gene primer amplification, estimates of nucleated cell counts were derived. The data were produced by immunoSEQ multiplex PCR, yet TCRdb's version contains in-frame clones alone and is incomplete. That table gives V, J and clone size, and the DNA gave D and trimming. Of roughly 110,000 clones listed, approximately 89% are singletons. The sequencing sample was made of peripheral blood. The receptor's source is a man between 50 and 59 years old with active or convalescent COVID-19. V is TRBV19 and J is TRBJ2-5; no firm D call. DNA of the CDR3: TGTGCCAGTAGTGAGAGCCAAGAGACCCAGTACTTC. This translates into CASSESQETQYF. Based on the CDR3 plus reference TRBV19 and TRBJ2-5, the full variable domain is DGGITQSPKYLFRKEGQNVTLSCEQNLNHDAMYWYRQDPGQGLRLIYYSQIVNDFQKGDIAEGYSVSREKKESFPLTVTSAQKNPTAFYLCASSESQETQYFGPGTRLLVL.